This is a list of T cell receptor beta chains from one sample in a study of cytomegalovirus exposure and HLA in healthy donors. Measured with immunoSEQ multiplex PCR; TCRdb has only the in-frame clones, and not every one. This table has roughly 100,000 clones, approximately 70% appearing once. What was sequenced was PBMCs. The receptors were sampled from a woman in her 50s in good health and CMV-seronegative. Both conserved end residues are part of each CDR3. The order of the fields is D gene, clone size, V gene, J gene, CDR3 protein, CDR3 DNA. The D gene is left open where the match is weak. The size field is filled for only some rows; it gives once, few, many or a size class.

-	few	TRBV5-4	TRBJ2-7	CASSLERDNSYEQYF	TGTGCCAGCAGCTTGGAGCGGGACAACTCCTACGAGCAGTACTTC
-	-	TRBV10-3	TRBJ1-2	CAISQEVFYGYTF	TGTGCCATCAGCCAGGAGGTCTTCTATGGCTACACCTTC
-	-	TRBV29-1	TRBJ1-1	CSVGEGSAEAFF	TGCAGCGTTGGGGAGGGATCGGCTGAAGCTTTCTTT
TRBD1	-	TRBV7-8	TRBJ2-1	CASSFDRDRGSNEQFF	TGTGCCAGCAGCTTCGACCGGGACAGGGGATCCAATGAGCAGTTCTTC
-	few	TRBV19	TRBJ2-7	CASSLGGRSTYEQYF	TGTGCCAGTAGTCTCGGAGGGAGGTCCACCTACGAGCAGTACTTC
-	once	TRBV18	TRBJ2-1	CASSPDGGAYNEQFF	TGTGCCAGCTCACCAGATGGCGGTGCATACAATGAGCAGTTCTTC
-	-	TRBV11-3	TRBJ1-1	CASSQGGRAEAFF	TGTGCCAGCAGCCAAGGGGGTAGGGCTGAAGCTTTCTTT
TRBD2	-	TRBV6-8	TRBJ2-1	CASSYPGLAGGGGNEWQFF	TGTGCCAGCAGTTACCCCGGACTAGCGGGAGGGGGTGGGAATGAGTGGCAGTTCTTC
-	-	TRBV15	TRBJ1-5	CATSRHLNQPQHF	TGTGCCACCAGCAGACACCTAAATCAGCCCCAGCATTTT
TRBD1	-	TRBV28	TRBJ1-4	CAIPGQDNEKLFF	TGTGCCATCCCGGGACAGGATAATGAAAAACTGTTTTTT
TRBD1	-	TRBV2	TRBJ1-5	CASSLTGGSNQPQHF	TGTGCCAGCAGTCTCACAGGGGGGAGCAATCAGCCCCAGCATTTT
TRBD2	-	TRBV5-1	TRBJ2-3	CASSLSGLAGADTQYF	TGCGCCAGCAGTTTATCCGGACTAGCGGGAGCTGATACGCAGTATTTT
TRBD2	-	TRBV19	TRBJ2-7	CASSAFGAQADRRGSSYEQYF	TGTGCCAGTAGTGCTTTTGGGGCGCAAGCTGACCGGCGGGGGAGCTCCTACGAGCAGTACTTC
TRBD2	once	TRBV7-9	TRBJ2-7	CASSWDGGRYEQYF	TGTGCCAGCAGCTGGGACGGCGGGAGATACGAGCAGTACTTC
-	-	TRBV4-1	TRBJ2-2	CASSPTSTGELFF	TGCGCCAGCAGCCCGACAAGCACCGGGGAGCTGTTTTTT
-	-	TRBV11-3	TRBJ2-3	CASSSRDTTDTQYF	TGTGCCAGCAGCAGCCGGGACACCACAGATACGCAGTATTTT
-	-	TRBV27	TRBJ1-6	CASRALGGAGSPLHF	TGTGCCAGCAGAGCCCTAGGGGGGGCGGGTTCACCCCTCCACTTT
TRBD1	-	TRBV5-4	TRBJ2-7	CASSTDPGQGVYEQYF	TGTGCCAGCAGCACCGACCCGGGACAGGGGGTATACGAGCAGTACTTC
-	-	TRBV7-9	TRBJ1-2	CASIDPPGAVYGYTF	TGTGCCAGCATCGACCCTCCAGGGGCCGTCTATGGCTACACCTTC
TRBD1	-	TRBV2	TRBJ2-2	CASRPIDRVVGELFF	TGTGCCAGCCGTCCCATTGACAGGGTGGTTGGGGAGCTGTTTTTT
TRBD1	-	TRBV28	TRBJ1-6	CASSQDRVGVNSPLHF	TGTGCCAGCAGTCAAGACAGGGTCGGTGTAAACTCACCCCTCCACTTT
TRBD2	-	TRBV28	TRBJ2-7	CASSQTSGSSYEQYF	TGTGCCAGCAGCCAGACTAGCGGGAGCTCCTACGAGCAGTACTTC
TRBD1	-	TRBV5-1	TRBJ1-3	CASSDTGGGNTIYF	TGCGCCAGCAGCGATACAGGGGGAGGAAACACCATATATTTT
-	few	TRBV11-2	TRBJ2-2	CASSFFRDPGAGELFF	TGTGCCAGCAGCTTCTTCAGGGACCCAGGGGCCGGGGAGCTGTTTTTT
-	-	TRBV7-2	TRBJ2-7	CASSLFAESYEQYF	TGTGCCAGCAGCTTATTTGCGGAATCCTACGAGCAGTACTTC
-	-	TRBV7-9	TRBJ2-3	CASSLAAGTSTDTQYF	TGTGCCAGCAGCTTAGCGGCAGGTACTAGCACAGATACGCAGTATTTT
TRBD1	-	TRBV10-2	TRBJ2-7	CASSARDREGSYEQYF	TGCGCCAGCAGTGCCAGAGACAGGGAAGGATCCTACGAGCAGTACTTC
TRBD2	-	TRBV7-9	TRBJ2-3	CASSKLAGVADTQYF	TGTGCCAGCAGCAAACTAGCGGGGGTTGCAGATACGCAGTATTTT
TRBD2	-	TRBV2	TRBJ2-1	CASSSSGIGEQFF	TGTGCCAGCAGTAGTAGCGGGATAGGTGAGCAGTTCTTC
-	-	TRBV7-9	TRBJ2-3	CASSYPRGTPEYTDTQYF	TGTGCCAGCAGCTATCCGAGGGGGACGCCTGAGTACACAGATACGCAGTATTTT
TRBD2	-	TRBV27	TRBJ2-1	CASSFAGGLNEQFF	TGTGCCAGCAGTTTCGCGGGAGGACTCAATGAGCAGTTCTTC
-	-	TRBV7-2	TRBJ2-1	CASSPRQNSYNEQFF	TGTGCCAGCAGCCCCCGACAGAACTCCTACAATGAGCAGTTCTTC
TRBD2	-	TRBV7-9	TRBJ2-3	CASSHLAGVTDTQYF	TGTGCCAGCAGTCATCTAGCGGGAGTCACAGATACGCAGTATTTT
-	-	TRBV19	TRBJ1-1	CATQASLNTEAFF	TGTGCAACTCAGGCCAGTTTGAACACTGAAGCTTTCTTT
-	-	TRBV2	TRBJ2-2	CASSPTSLRGPGELFF	TGTGCCAGCAGTCCCACTTCCCTCCGTGGGCCCGGGGAGCTGTTTTTT
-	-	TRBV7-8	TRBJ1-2	CASSLQEGNYGYTF	TGTGCCAGCAGCTTACAGGAGGGAAACTATGGCTACACCTTC
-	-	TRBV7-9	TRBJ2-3	CASSLGQSNTQYF	TGTGCCAGCAGCTTAGGGCAATCCAATACGCAGTATTTT
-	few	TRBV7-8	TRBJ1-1	CASSSTVLGQTEAFF	TGTGCCAGCAGCTCAACTGTCCTGGGGCAAACTGAAGCTTTCTTT
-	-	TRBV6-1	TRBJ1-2	CASSGSLGRGDYGYTF	TGTGCCAGCAGTGGCTCATTGGGGCGCGGTGACTATGGCTACACCTTC
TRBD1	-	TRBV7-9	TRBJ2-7	CASSLDREQYEQYF	TGTGCCAGCAGCTTGGACAGGGAGCAATACGAGCAGTACTTC
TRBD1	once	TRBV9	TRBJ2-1	CASSARTGGEQFF	TGTGCCAGCAGCGCCAGGACAGGGGGTGAGCAGTTCTTC
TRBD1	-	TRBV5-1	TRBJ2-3	CASSLGLGKGGDTQYF	TGCGCCAGCAGCTTAGGGCTGGGCAAAGGGGGCGATACGCAGTATTTT